The TCR beta chain under discussion was sequenced for a study of cytotoxic CD8 clonotypes in ibrutinib-treated CLL. The wider study: After median 68 months, around 14 stayed in remission, around twelve progressed; responses approximately 24 partial, 2 complete.

Regarding this clone: The antigen is undetermined.

Generated by immunoSEQ multiplex PCR, the TCRdb table keeps only in-frame clones and is missing some. The sample comprises more than 9,000 clones, around 62% of which are singletons, and around 25% rests with the top ten. The CDR3 runs 17 residues. V shed 3 bases and J shed 5 bases, with 20 bases lying between them. Germline CDR1 and CDR2: SGDLS and YYNGEE. Study-level results: Baseline clonality, above age-matched healthy donor levels, tracked circulating CD8+ T-cell counts.

The V and J genes are TRBV9 and TRBJ2-2; possibly TRBD1 or TRBD2 for D (5 bases each). Source: PBMCs, taken before ibrutinib treatment. The receptor's source is a human donor with chronic lymphocytic leukemia. Here the CDR3 DNA reads TGTGCCAGCAGCGGGGGGTCGGGATCATTGTGGACCGGGGAGCTGTTTTTT. The encoded protein is CASSGGSGSLWTGELFF. Full variable domain (missing parts from reference TRBV9 and TRBJ2-2): DSGVTQTPKHLITATGQRVTLRCSPRSGDLSVYWYQQSLDQGLQFLIQYYNGEERAKGNILERFSAQQFPDLHSELNLSSLELGDSALYFCASSGGSGSLWTGELFFGEGSRLTVL.